This TCR beta chain was documented in a study of T cell responses to AZD1222 COVID-19 vaccine. This clone was seen once. Produced via immunoSEQ multiplex PCR; TCRdb's table is partial and in-frame only. The sample contains over 150,000 clones, roughly nine tenths of which appear only once. This CDR3 is 16 amino acids long. Per the germline V gene, CDR1 is SGHNT and CDR2 is YYREEE (reference sequence). V gave up 5 bases and J gave up 4 bases; unmatched junction bases: 12. The rearrangement joins TRBV5-4 to TRBJ2-3; 8 nucleotides agree with TRBD2. The receptor was isolated from an adult in good health. The material sequenced was peripheral blood, taken on day 0 of AZD1222 vaccination. CDR3 DNA: TGTGCCAGCAGAGTGACCGGGACTAGGCTCTCAGATACGCAGTATTTT. This translates into CASRVTGTRLSDTQYF.